Listed here is a single T cell receptor beta chain. Its antigen remains unidentified. This entry is derived from a study of blood T cells in healthy people across ages. Findings and limits, study-wide: More naive CD4+ cells and higher diversity were found in long-lived than in aged donors.

Using a J-beta primer mix together with a sample-barcoded 5' primer, a second PCR was run for roughly 6 to 12 cycles. TCRdb redid the calling of the 5' RACE reads with MiXCR, one entry per CDR3 protein. This table holds 550,000 to 650,000 distinct CDR3 sequences, about 27% found once. V was clipped by 2 bases and J by 6 bases, with 8 bases between them. Germline-derived CDR1 and CDR2 are SQVTM and ANQGSEA. This CDR3 comprises 12 residues. These data also formed part of another study, on T cells of mothers and their children. This second study says: The study obtained over 8 million TCR beta CDR3 reads per mother and about 3 million per child. Mothers and children who were related shared slightly more overlap than unrelated pairs, but not significantly more.

The chain recombines TRBV29-1 with TRBJ2-1; D is uncertain. The material sequenced was blood. The sequence was collected from a boy between 2 and 15 years old in good health. The chain's CDR3 is CSVEWPTNEQFF. The CDR3 region has the DNA TGCAGCGTTGAATGGCCAACCAATGAGCAGTTCTTC.